This T cell receptor (beta chain) was obtained from a study of Ad26.COV2.S vaccination and SARS-CoV-2 variants. Of note for this clone: What it binds is not known.

Looked up from germline, CDR1 is KGHSH and CDR2 is LQKENI. V was shortened by 3 bases and J by 1 base, with 11 bases between the two germline ends. This CDR3 contains 15 residues. Clones were read by immunoSEQ multiplex PCR, and TCRdb kept only the in-frame ones, dropping some. The sample shows tens of thousands of clones, about 80% of them seen only once. Findings of the study overall: Recipients of vaccine and of placebo showed similar breadth of their non-spike TCR repertoires. TCR breadth and depth analyses may have underestimated total T cell responses.

The material was peripheral blood, obtained after recovery from COVID-19. The V and J genes are TRBV18 and TRBJ2-3; tentatively, D is TRBD1 (6 bases). The receptor comes from a human donor who had recovered from COVID-19. The CDR3 spells CASSPTGYGTDTQYF. The CDR3 DNA reads TGTGCCAGCTCACCGACAGGATATGGCACAGATACGCAGTATTTT.